The source of this T cell receptor (beta chain) is a study of spatial heterogeneity in lung cancer. In TCRdb, the 5' RACE reads were re-called with MiXCR into one record per CDR3 protein. This table has 20,000 to 30,000 distinct CDR3 sequences, around 8.5% appearing once. Study-level findings and limits: Expanded alpha and beta TCR counts within tumors tracked tumor mutation counts.

This clonotype has a handful of counts. The antigen remains unidentified. The CDR3 sequence is 14 residues long. The germline V gene has CDR1 GTSNPN and CDR2 SVGIG (reference sequence). The V and J ends lost 5 bases and 1 base respectively, with 11 bases between them. Time point given: sample taken at primary tumor resection. The cohort: 70 to 85 early-stage, untreated non-small cell lung cancer patients. The rearrangement joins TRBV30 to TRBJ2-2; no clear D. This specimen was lung tumor tissue, taken at surgery. This clonotype was sampled from a male donor with early-stage non-small cell lung cancer. CDR3 in DNA: TGTGCCTGGGGGCGCGGACGGAACACCGGGGAGCTGTTTTTT. This encodes CAWGRGRNTGELFF.